This TCR beta chain stems from a study of blood T cell repertoires in COVID-19. Overall study context: The study drew acute and convalescent COVID-19 samples from the United States, Italy and Spain. The analysed material was cDNA or gDNA that came from T cells, B-cell-depleted T cells, or PBMCs.

CDR3 length: 16 amino acids. The V and J ends lost 4 bases and 2 bases respectively, with 14 bases between them. Germline V gene sequence: CDR1 KGHDR, CDR2 SFDVKD. Original analysis: Reference gene primer amplification gave nucleated cell count estimates. The repertoire was sequenced with immunoSEQ multiplex PCR; TCRdb's copy has only in-frame clones and lacks some. The V and J calls and clone size come from that table; D and trimming were worked out from the DNA. The sample records 95,000 to 110,000 clones, approximately 84% being singletons. The J gene is TRBJ1-5, the V gene TRBV24-1; D is undetermined. The specimen sequenced was peripheral blood. The TCR comes from a human donor in a cohort sampled during active or convalescent COVID-19. The CDR3 loop is CATSDSTASGNQPQHF. The CDR3 coding sequence is TGTGCCACCAGTGACTCCACAGCCTCAGGCAATCAGCCCCAGCATTTT.